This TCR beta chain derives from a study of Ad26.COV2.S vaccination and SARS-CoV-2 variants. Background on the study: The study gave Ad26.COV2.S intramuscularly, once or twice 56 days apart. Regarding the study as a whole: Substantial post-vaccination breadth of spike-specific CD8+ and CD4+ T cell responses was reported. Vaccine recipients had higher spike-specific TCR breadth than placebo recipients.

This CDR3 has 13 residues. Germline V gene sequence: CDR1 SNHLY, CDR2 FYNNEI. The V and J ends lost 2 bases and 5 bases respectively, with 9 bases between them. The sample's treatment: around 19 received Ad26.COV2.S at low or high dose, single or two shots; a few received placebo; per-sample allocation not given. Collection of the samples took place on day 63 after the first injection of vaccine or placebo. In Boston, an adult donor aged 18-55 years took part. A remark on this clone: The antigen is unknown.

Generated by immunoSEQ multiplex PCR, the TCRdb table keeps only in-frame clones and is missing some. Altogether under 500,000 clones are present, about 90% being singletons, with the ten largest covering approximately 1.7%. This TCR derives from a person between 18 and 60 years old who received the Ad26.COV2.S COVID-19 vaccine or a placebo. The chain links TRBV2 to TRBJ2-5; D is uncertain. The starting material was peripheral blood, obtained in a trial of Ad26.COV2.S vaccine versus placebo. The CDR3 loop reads CASSEKNGETQYF. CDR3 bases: TGTGCCAGCAGTGAAAAGAATGGGGAGACCCAGTACTTC. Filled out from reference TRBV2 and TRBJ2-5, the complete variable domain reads EPEVTQTPSHQVTQMGQEVILRCVPISNHLYFYWYRQILGQKVEFLVSFYNNEISEKSEIFDDQFSVERPDGSNFTLKIRSTKLEDSAMYFCASSEKNGETQYFGPGTRLLVL.